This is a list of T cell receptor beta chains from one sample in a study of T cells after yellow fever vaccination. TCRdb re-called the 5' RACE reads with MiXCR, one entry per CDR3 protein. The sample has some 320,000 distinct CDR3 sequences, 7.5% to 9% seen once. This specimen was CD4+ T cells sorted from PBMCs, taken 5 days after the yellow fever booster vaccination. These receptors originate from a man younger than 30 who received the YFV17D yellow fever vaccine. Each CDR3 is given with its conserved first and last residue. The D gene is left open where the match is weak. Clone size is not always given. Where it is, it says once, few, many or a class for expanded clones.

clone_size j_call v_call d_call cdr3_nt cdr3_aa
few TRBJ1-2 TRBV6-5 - TGTGCCAGCAGTAAGGGGGGCGCGGACTATGGCTACACCTTC CASSKGGADYGYTF
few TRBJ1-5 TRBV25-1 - TGTGCCAGCAGGGATCTCCGGGCCTGCAATCAGCCCCAGCATTTT CASRDLRACNQPQHF
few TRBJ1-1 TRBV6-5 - TGTGCCAGCAGTTCCCCTAACGGGGCTGAAGCTTTCTTT CASSSPNGAEAFF
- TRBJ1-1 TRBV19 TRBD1 TGTGCCAGTAATAGGGGGCGGTCATCCACTGAAGCTTTCTTT CASNRGRSSTEAFF
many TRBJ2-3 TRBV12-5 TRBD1 TGTGCTAGTGGTCCTAACAGGGGAGGCACAGATACGCAGTATTTT CASGPNRGGTDTQYF
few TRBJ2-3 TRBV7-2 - TGTGCCAGCAGTACTAGCTCTAATCCAGATACGCAGTATTTT CASSTSSNPDTQYF
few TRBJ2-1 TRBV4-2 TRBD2 TGTGCCAGCAGCCAAGATATAGCGGGGGGGCCGGTAGAGCAGTTCTTC CASSQDIAGGPVEQFF
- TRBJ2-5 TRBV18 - TGTGCCAGCTCACCAGTGGCGGGGACGACGCAAGAGACCCAGTACTTC CASSPVAGTTQETQYF
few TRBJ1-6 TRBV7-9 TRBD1 TGTGCCAGCAGCTATGACAGGGGTGGGAATTCACCCCTCCACTTT CASSYDRGGNSPLHF
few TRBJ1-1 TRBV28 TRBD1 TGTGCCAGCAGTAAAAATGGACAGGGGCGCGAAGCTTTCTTT CASSKNGQGREAFF
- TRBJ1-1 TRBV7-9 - TGTGCAACAACCTTACTCCTCGCCACTGAAGCTTTCTTT CATTLLLATEAFF
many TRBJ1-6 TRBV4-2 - TGTGCCAGCAGCCAAGGGAGCCTGAGGGCCACGGGTCTGCAATTT CASSQGSLRATGLQF
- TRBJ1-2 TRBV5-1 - TGCGCCAGCAGCTTGACGGGCCGCTATGGCTACACCTTC CASSLTGRYGYTF
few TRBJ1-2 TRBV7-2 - TGTGCCAGCAGCTTAGCCACACCAGGCAACTATGGCTACACCTTC CASSLATPGNYGYTF
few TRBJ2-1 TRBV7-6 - TGTGCCAGCAGCTTAGCGAGGCTTCTCTCCCACAATGAGCAGTTCTTC CASSLARLLSHNEQFF
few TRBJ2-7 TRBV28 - TGTGCCAGCAACGGAGGGGGGGATACCTACGAGCAGTACTTC CASNGGGDTYEQYF
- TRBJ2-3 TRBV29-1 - TGCAGCGTACAACTAGATCTGGCAGATACGCAGTATTTT CSVQLDLADTQYF
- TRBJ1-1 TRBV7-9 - TGTGCCAGCAGCCTTATGGGGGGGCTGAACACTGAAGCTTTCTTT CASSLMGGLNTEAFF
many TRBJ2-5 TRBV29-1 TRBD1 TGCAGCGGAACCGGCGACAGGGGGTGGCAAGAGACCCAGTACTTC CSGTGDRGWQETQYF
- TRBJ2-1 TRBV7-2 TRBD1 TGTGCCAGCAGCTACTCCGGGACAGGGGTGCTGGAGCAGTTCTTC CASSYSGTGVLEQFF
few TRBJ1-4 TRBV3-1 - TGTGCCAGCAGCGAACGGCAGGTGGAAGAAAAACTGTTTTTT CASSERQVEEKLFF
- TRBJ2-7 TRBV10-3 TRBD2 TGTGCCATCAGTGCCGGGACTAGCACCTACGAGCAGTACTTC CAISAGTSTYEQYF
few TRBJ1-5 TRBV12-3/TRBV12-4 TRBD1 TGTGCCATCAGACAGGGGGAGCATCAGCCCCAGCATTTT CAIRQGEHQPQHF
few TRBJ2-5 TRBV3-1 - TGTGCCAGCAGCCAAGAATTAGCGACGGAGACCCAGTACTTC CASSQELATETQYF
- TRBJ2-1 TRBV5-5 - TGTGCCAGCCTACGGTCGGGGCACTACTCCTACAATGAGCAGTTCTTC CASLRSGHYSYNEQFF
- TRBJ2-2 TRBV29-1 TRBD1 TGCAGCGTCGGGACAGTGGGCACCGGGGAGCTGTTTTTT CSVGTVGTGELFF